This TCR beta chain was documented in a study of cytomegalovirus exposure and HLA in healthy donors. General study findings and limits: When analyzed later, the rates of TCR association showed variation by HLA locus, with DRB1 the most and HLA-C the fewest.

Germline V gene data show CDR1 as MDHEN and CDR2 as SYDVKM. Trimming left V 6 bases short and J 6 bases short, with 12 bases between. This CDR3 is built from 13 residues. The sample holds one count of this clone. Its antigen is as yet unknown. 13 Jbeta primers and 60 Vbeta primers were used for the PCR. Clones were read by immunoSEQ multiplex PCR, and TCRdb kept only the in-frame ones, dropping some. The data show more than 95,000 clones, over 70% seen once. This chain connects TRBV28 to TRBJ1-5; a possible D gene is TRBD1 (6 bases). The sample was PBMCs. The origin of this receptor is a woman between 50 and 59 years old in good health and CMV-seronegative. The CDR3 region is CASRIQGTQPQHF. CDR3 nucleotide sequence: TGTGCCAGCAGAATACAGGGAACTCAGCCCCAGCATTTT.